This T cell receptor beta chain stems from a study of robustness of blood B and T cell sequencing (dated 2018 in TCRdb). For the study in its entirety: The goal of the study was to figure out the amount of peripheral blood required to reliably characterize the TCRbeta and IgG repertoires of an individual. Each of the roughly ten independently drawn blood samples had its TCRbeta and IgG repertoires measured. Two replicate TCRbeta cDNA libraries were prepared from one shared RNA pool from a single 10 ml draw, serving as technical replicates.

TCRbeta repertoires were quantified from mRNA rather than genomic DNA, which captures expressed receptors. Without cell sorting, buffy coat leukocytes were collected into Trizol, and RNA was extracted using the Direct-zol RNA MiniPrep Plus kit. EDTA blood tubes were centrifuged immediately at 4°C to separate plasma, buffy coat and red blood cells. Notes on this clonotype: No cognate antigen has been identified for it. No qualities accompany the bases; no much larger clone lies one base away.

Libraries were constructed by PCR. TCRdb lists the instrument as Illumina MiSeq. cDNA was synthesized with SMARTScribe reverse transcriptase and a 5' template-switch oligo that added a universal priming site. A 12-nucleotide random unique molecular identifier (UMI) was carried by the template-switch oligo, and each cDNA molecule was tagged with this UMI. During reverse transcription, chain-specific reverse primers targeted TCRbeta transcripts. Leftover template-switch adapters were removed by uracil DNA glycosylase treatment, and cDNA was purified using a Qiagen MinElute kit. For the first PCR, KAPA HiFi HotStart ReadyMix was used for about 24 cycles, with amplification split across four 50 ul reactions containing step-out primers. Before any further amplification, the products of the first-round PCR were gel-purified. Illumina Nextera adapters were attached in a second approximately 8-cycle PCR, after which libraries were purified and pooled. The UMI barcode for each TCRbeta molecule was captured by a 50-nucleotide 5' read. In the original analysis: The MIGEC toolkit was used to group reads by UMI into consensus reads. PEAR was used to merge forward and reverse consensus reads into final reads. Identical UMI-sequence pairs found in more than one library were treated as cross-sample contamination and removed by a custom decontamination script. V(D)J assignment and CDR3 extraction were performed with MIGMAP, a wrapper around IgBLAST. A TCR clonotype was defined by an identical V gene, J gene and CDR3 amino acid sequence; no sequencing was done for CDR1 and CDR2. In-frame beta chains were kept once TCRdb had trimmed the public reads at Q25 with fastp and called clones with MiXCR. Each CDR3 protein appears once, grouped with its most common genes and DNA. TCRdb, not the original authors, processed these V and J calls. This sample holds some 2,000 distinct CDR3 sequences; approximately 75% were observed only once. Approximately 48% of the sample lies in the top ten.

The paper's findings and limits, for the study overall: The 1,000 most abundant TCRbeta clonotypes from the pooled draws were detected in every single 10 ml sample. TCRbeta rarefaction curves did not fully plateau, suggesting under-sequencing or many low-abundance clonotypes. EDTA tubes required immediate fractionation, limiting use in multi-site collections. When technical replicate libraries were compared, 94.8% of the top 10,000 TCRbeta clonotypes in one library also turned up in the other. When 3 or 4 tubes (roughly 28-45 ml blood) were combined, saturation was approached in coverage of the top 10,000 TCRbeta clonotypes. Overlap of rare TCRbeta clonotypes did not improve with pooling tubes, implying much larger blood volumes would be needed to capture them. Evidence of cross-contamination, likely caused by batch processing, was seen in one pair of TCRbeta libraries, and the UMI-sequence pairs shared between the two libraries were removed.

Reading the germline V gene gives CDR1 SQVTM and CDR2 ANQGSEA. The CDR3 contains 13 residues, cysteine and phenylalanine counted. Only CDR3 DNA remains: 39 bases, in frame from the first base. V and J lose 6 bases and 1 base, and a span of 11 bases separates them. This clonotype originated in a human donor in good health. The material sequenced was peripheral blood. Recombination connected TRBV29-1 to TRBJ2-3; the D segment cannot be called with confidence. The bases are TGCAGCGTCGTCAGAGTCGGCACAGATACGCAGTATTTT. Its protein reads: CSVVRVGTDTQYF.